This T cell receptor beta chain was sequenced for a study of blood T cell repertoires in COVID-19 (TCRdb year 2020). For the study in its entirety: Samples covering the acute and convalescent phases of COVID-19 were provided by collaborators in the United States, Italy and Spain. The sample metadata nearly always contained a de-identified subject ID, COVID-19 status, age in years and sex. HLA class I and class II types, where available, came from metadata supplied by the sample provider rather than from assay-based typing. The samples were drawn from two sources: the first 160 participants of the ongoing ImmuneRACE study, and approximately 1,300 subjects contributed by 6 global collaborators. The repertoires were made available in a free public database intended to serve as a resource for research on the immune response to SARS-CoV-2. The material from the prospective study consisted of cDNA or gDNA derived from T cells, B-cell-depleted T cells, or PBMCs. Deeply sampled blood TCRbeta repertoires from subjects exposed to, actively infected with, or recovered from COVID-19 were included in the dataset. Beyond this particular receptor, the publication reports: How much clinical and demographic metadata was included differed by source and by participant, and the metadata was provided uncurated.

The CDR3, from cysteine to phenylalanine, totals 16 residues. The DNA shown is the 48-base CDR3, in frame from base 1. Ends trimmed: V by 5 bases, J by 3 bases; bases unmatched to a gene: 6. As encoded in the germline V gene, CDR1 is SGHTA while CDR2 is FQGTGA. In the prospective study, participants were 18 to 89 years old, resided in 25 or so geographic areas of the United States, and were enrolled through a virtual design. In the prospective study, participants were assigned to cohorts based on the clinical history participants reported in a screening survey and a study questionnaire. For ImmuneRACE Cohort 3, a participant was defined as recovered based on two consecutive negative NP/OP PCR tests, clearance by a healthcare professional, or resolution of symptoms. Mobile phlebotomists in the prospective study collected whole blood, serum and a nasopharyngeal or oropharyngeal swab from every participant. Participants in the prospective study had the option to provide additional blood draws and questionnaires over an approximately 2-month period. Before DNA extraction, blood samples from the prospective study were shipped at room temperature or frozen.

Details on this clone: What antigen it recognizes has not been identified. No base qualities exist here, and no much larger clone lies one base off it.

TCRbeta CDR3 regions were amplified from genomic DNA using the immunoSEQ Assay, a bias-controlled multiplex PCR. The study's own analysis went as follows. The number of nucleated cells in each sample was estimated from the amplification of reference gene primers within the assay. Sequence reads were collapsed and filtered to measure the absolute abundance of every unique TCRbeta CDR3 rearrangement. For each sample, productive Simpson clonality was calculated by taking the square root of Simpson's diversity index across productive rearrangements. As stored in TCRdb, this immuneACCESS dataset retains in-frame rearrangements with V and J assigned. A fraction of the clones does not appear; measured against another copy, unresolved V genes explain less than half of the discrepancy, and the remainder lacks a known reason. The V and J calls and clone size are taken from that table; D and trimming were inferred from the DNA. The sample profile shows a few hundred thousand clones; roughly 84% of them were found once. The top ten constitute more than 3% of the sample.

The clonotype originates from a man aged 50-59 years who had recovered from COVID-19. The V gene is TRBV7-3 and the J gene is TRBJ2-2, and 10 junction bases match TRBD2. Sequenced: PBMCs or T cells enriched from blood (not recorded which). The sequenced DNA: TGTGCCAGCAGCCCAGAAGGACTAGCGGACACCGGGGAGCTGTTTTTT. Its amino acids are CASSPEGLADTGELFF.